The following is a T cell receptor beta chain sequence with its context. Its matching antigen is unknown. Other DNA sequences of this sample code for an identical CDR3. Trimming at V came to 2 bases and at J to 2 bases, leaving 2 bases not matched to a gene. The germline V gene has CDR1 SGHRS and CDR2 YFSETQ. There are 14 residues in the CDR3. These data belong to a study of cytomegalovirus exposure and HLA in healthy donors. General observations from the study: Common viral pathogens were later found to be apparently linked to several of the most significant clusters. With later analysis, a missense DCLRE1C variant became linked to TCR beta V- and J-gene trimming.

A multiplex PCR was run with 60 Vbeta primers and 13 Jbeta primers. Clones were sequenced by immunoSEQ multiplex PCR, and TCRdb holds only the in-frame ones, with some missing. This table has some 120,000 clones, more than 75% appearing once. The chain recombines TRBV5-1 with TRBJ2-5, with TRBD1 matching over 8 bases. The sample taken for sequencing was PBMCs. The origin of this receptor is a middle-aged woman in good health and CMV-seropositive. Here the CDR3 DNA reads TGCGCCAGCAGCTTCAGGACAGGGCAAGAGACCCAGTACTTC. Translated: CASSFRTGQETQYF.